Listed below are T cell receptor beta chains from one sample, sequenced in a study of blood T cell repertoires in COVID-19. Generated by immunoSEQ multiplex PCR, the TCRdb table keeps only in-frame clones and is missing some. The sample includes 13,000 to 15,000 clones, 75% to 90% seen only once; the top ten take about a sixth. Sequencing was performed on peripheral blood. The receptors were sampled from a man aged 40-49 years with active or convalescent COVID-19. The conserved cysteine and the conserved F or W are not part of the CDR3 here. A D gene is named only where the DNA matches it firmly.

>TRBD1|13|TRBJ1-2|TRBV2
ASSDPGQLGYGYT
>TRBD1|15|TRBJ2-3|TRBV7-8
ASSTPFLQGAHSTQY
>-|9|TRBJ1-3|TRBV6-5
ASNRVNTIY
>-|11|TRBJ1-5|TRBV7-2
ASSLMEGQPQH
>-|14|TRBJ1-3|TRBV7-2
ASSLGPGQRRNTIY
>-|12|TRBJ1-2|TRBV7-9
ASSVSHRVDGYT
>TRBD1|12|TRBJ1-3|TRBV19
ASTPGTGGYTIY
>-|12|TRBJ1-6|TRBV4-1
ASSPALRDSPLH
>TRBD1|12|TRBJ1-1|TRBV5-1
ASSLNAGGFKAF
>-|14|TRBJ2-2|TRBV3-1/TRBV3-2
ASSQAVIGNTGELF
>-|14|TRBJ2-5|TRBV25-1
ASSESKLDSQETQY
>TRBD1|13|TRBJ1-6|TRBV6-5
ASLTGDPSNSPLH
>-|10|TRBJ1-3|TRBV3-1/TRBV3-2
ASRDPADTIY
>TRBD1|13|TRBJ1-5|TRBV7-6
ASSEGQGVNQPQH
>-|14|TRBJ2-7|TRBV9
ASSDRDIGRLDEQY
>-|11|TRBJ2-3|TRBV12-5
ASGPYNTDTQY
>TRBD1|15|TRBJ2-2|TRBV9
ASSVGYGQGIRGELF
>TRBD2|14|TRBJ2-7|TRBV27
ASSETGGPRVYEQY
>-|14|TRBJ2-3|TRBV19
ASSIAGGSYTDTQY
>-|11|TRBJ2-5|TRBV7-6
ASSPHPQETQY
>-|14|TRBJ2-6|TRBV15
ATSRETTTGANVLT
>-|12|TRBJ1-2|TRBV15
ATSRVGGNYGYT
>-|11|TRBJ2-1|TRBV11-2
ASSLKLLDEQF
>-|12|TRBJ1-1|TRBV6-5
ASSLQGFDGEAF
>-|11|TRBJ2-1|TRBV6-4
ASSDSGDDEQF
>-|15|TRBJ1-2|TRBV4-3
ASSQDFGVGGFLGYT
>-|14|TRBJ1-4|TRBV7-2
ASSLGGYRGREKLF
>-|13|TRBJ1-3|TRBV9
ASSAEGAHGNTIY
>-|11|TRBJ2-1|TRBV5-4
ASRLTGYNEQF
>-|10|TRBJ1-2|TRBV19
ASRLGTAGYT
>TRBD1|16|TRBJ2-2|TRBV6-2/TRBV6-3
ASSYTLSGTGAAGELF